This TCR beta chain was documented in a study of shared clonotypes between healthy human individuals. Each of the donors was a healthy adult who was HIV-negative and had not had a recent acute infection or vaccination. A word on this clone: Its antigen is currently unknown. This specimen includes other DNA sequences encoding the same CDR3.

The protocol was immunoSEQ multiplex PCR, while the TCRdb copy is restricted to in-frame clones and leaves out a portion. The table shows about 960,000 clones, with 70% to 85% occurring only once. Trimming removed 5 bases from V and 2 bases from J; junction bases left unmatched: 6. The germline V gene encodes CDR1 SGHTA and CDR2 FQGNSA. CDR3 length: 15 amino acids. Study observations and caveats: What limited the represented genetic and exposure-history diversity was the small number of donors. Clonotypes shared by all four sorted-subset donors had higher generation probabilities than non-shared clonotypes.

This sequence joins TRBV7-2 and TRBJ2-5; TRBD2 matches 9 bases. This receptor was taken from a man younger than 35 in good health. Sequencing was carried out using memory CD4+ T cells sorted from blood. Subset reported: CD45RA-negative fraction. The CDR3: CASSLGTSGQETQYF. CDR3 in DNA: TGTGCCAGCAGCCTAGGCACTAGCGGGCAAGAGACCCAGTACTTC.